Listed here are 30 T cell receptor beta chains from one sample, sequenced in a study of Tregs in tolerant kidney transplant recipients. Some clones are missing from TCRdb's copy, which holds only in-frame ones; the method was immunoSEQ multiplex PCR. This table has 240,000 or so clones, about 86% appearing once. The specimen sequenced was CD4+ T cells from blood. The receptors were gathered from a human donor in good health.

This clone was seen once. The chain is built from TRBV2 and TRBJ1-2; 8 bases align to TRBD1. The germline CDR1 and CDR2 sequences are SNHLY and FYNNEI. Unmatched junction bases numbered 8, after V lost 6 bases and J lost 2 bases. The CDR3 runs 15 residues. In DNA, the CDR3 is TGTGCCAGCAGGGGGACAGGCGACGGAAACTATGGCTACACCTTC. It translates to CASRGTGDGNYGYTF. The variable domain in full, completed from reference TRBV2 and TRBJ1-2, reads EPEVTQTPSHQVTQMGQEVILRCVPISNHLYFYWYRQILGQKVEFLVSFYNNEISEKSEIFDDQFSVERPDGSNFTLKIRSTKLEDSAMYFCASRGTGDGNYGYTFGSGTRLTVV.

The genes are TRBV5-4 and TRBJ2-3, with 7 bases fitting TRBD2. V dropped 1 base and J dropped 0; count of bases not matched to a gene: 5. CDR3 length: 16 amino acids. CDR1 and CDR2 from the germline V gene are SGHNT and YYREEE (reference sequence). DNA of the CDR3: TGTGCCAGCAGCTTGCTTGGGCGGGGGAGCACAGATACGCAGTATTTT. This sequence encodes CASSLLGRGSTDTQYF.

The gene calls are TRBV11-2 and TRBJ1-3, with 9 bases aligning to TRBD1. Germline lookup yields CDR1 SGHAT and CDR2 FQNNGV. CDR3 size: 15 residues. The trim removed 5 bases at V and 3 bases at J, leaving 5 bases unmatched. The CDR3 nucleotides are TGTGCCAGCAGCCGTACAGGGGGCGATGGAAACACCATATATTTT. It codes for CASSRTGGDGNTIYF.

The gene calls are TRBV19 and TRBJ2-3, with D unclear. Germline V gene lookup returns CDR1 LNHDA and CDR2 SQIVND (reference sequence). The CDR3 totals 13 residues. The V end was cut by 3 bases, the J end by 4 bases, with 8 bases between. The CDR3 reads CASSMMTSDTQYF. The CDR3 DNA sequence: TGTGCCAGTAGTATGATGACTTCAGATACGCAGTATTTT.

This chain uses TRBV11-1 with TRBJ1-4, with TRBD1 as a possible D gene (5 bases). V gave up 3 bases and J gave up 7 bases, with 15 bases separating them. The CDR3 consists of 15 residues. CDR1 is SGHAT and CDR2 is FQDESV in the germline V gene (reference sequence). CDR3 residues: CASSFNRDVGEKLFF. The CDR3 DNA is TGTGCCAGCAGCTTCAACCGGGACGTGGGTGAAAAACTGTTTTTT.

This clone was seen once. This chain connects TRBV28 to TRBJ2-6; D not certain. Germline lookup yields CDR1 MDHEN and CDR2 SYDVKM. The V end lost 1 base, the J end lost 0 bases, and 10 bases lay between the germline ends. This CDR3 region has 17 residues. In DNA, the CDR3 is TGTGCCAGCAGTTTATCCCTAGGCTACTCTGGGGCCAACGTCCTGACTTTC. It is translated as CASSLSLGYSGANVLTF.

The V gene is TRBV19, the J gene TRBJ1-4, with 8 bases fitting TRBD1. V dropped 3 bases and J dropped 2; count of bases not matched to a gene: 8. The germline gives CDR1 LNHDA, CDR2 SQIVND (reference sequence). The CDR3 sequence is 17 residues long. CDR3 residues: CASSIRQGARTNEKLFF. CDR3 in DNA: TGTGCCAGTAGTATTAGGCAGGGGGCGCGCACTAATGAAAAACTGTTTTTT.

The chain employs TRBV5-4 and TRBJ2-3; D ambiguous. This CDR3 region has 14 residues. Germline V CDR1 and CDR2: SGHNT, YYREEE (reference sequence). Between the trimmed V and J ends, which lost 2 bases and 5 bases, there was a span of 12 bases. The CDR3 nucleotides read TGTGCCAGCAGCTTCGGACGGGTTAGAGATACGCAGTATTTT. This translates into CASSFGRVRDTQYF.

The chain links TRBV6-5 to TRBJ2-7; 9 nucleotides align to TRBD1. V was pared by 0 bases and J by 5 bases, with 5 bases of the junction left unmatched. Germline V gene lookup returns CDR1 MNHEY and CDR2 SVGAGI. The CDR3 has 15 residues. The CDR3: CASSYSGTGSNEQYF. The CDR3 DNA sequence: TGTGCCAGCAGTTACTCAGGGACAGGGTCCAACGAGCAGTACTTC.

This clone came up a few times. The chain joins TRBV29-1 to TRBJ2-5, with 10 positions matching TRBD1. Trimming removed 7 bases from V and 5 bases from J; junction bases left unmatched: 4. CDR3 length equals 12 residues. The germline V gene encodes CDR1 SQVTM and CDR2 ANQGSEA. The CDR3 sequence is CSAQDRGETQYF. CDR3 nucleotide sequence: TGCAGCGCACAGGACAGGGGGGAGACCCAGTACTTC.

The rearrangement joins TRBV5-6 to TRBJ1-5, with D tentatively TRBD1 (5 bases). The CDR3 totals 14 residues. Germline V lookup: CDR1 SGHDT, CDR2 YYEEEE. V lost 6 bases and J lost 6, with 16 bases in between. CDR3 sequence: CASTRDGSAQPQHF. The CDR3 coding sequence is TGTGCCAGCACGAGGGACGGGAGTGCTCAGCCCCAGCATTTT.

The V gene is TRBV19, the J gene TRBJ2-7, with 12 positions matching TRBD2. The ends lost 5 bases at V and 7 bases at J; junction bases unmatched: 9. Germline V gene lookup returns CDR1 LNHDA and CDR2 SQIVND (reference sequence). This CDR3 region has 15 residues. The CDR3 spells CASSPRTSGKHEQYF. In DNA, the CDR3 is TGTGCCAGTAGTCCTCGGACTAGCGGGAAACATGAGCAGTACTTC.

Details on this clone: The junction departs from germline at one end; a sequencing error may be responsible. V usage is TRBV6-5 and J usage is TRBJ2-5; D perhaps matches TRBD1 (6 bases). Germline V gene data show CDR1 as MNHEY and CDR2 as SVGAGI. The CDR3 has 12 residues. The CDR3 DNA reads TGTGCCAGCCACAGGGTACAAGAGGCCCAGTACTTC. Translated: CASHRVQEAQYF.

The CDR3 here is CASSPTGQGGYEQYF. The CDR3 coding sequence is TGTGCCAGCTCACCTACTGGGCAGGGGGGTTACGAGCAGTACTTC. The chain joins TRBV18 to TRBJ2-7, with a tentative D call TRBD1 (7 bases). Trimming removed 3 bases at V and 4 bases at J, with 16 bases between. Germline-derived CDR1 and CDR2 are KGHSH and LQKENI. This CDR3 has 15 residues. Together with reference TRBV18 and TRBJ2-7, the CDR3 gives the full variable domain: NAGVMQNPRHLVRRRGQEARLRCSPMKGHSHVYWYRQLPEEGLKFMVYLQKENIIDESGMPKERFSAEFPKEGPSILRIQQVVRGDSAAYFCASSPTGQGGYEQYFGPGTRLTVT.

The chain is built from TRBV27 and TRBJ2-1; no reliable D call. V was cut by 1 base and J by 4 bases, with 11 bases left in between. CDR1 MNHEY and CDR2 SMNVEV come from the germline V gene (reference sequence). This CDR3 is built from 15 residues. CDR3 DNA: TGTGCCAGCAGTTTATATTTCGCAGGTTACAATGAGCAGTTCTTC. As protein: CASSLYFAGYNEQFF.

The V gene is TRBV5-6, the J gene TRBJ2-7; 10 bases match TRBD2. Trimming at V came to 0 bases and at J to 11 bases, leaving 8 bases not matched to a gene. In germline, CDR1 is SGHDT, CDR2 YYEEEE. The length of the CDR3 is 14 residues. CDR3 in amino acids: CASSLASGSVREYF. The CDR3 bases are TGTGCCAGCAGCTTGGCTAGCGGGAGCGTCCGGGAGTACTTC.

V gene TRBV5-1 combines with J gene TRBJ1-4; 9 nucleotides align to TRBD1. Germline values: CDR1 SGHRS, CDR2 YFSETQ. CDR3 length equals 14 residues. V gave up 4 bases and J gave up 8 bases; unmatched junction bases: 6. This chain's CDR3 is CASSTWTGDEKLFF. The CDR3, as DNA: TGCGCCAGCAGCACCTGGACAGGGGACGAAAAACTGTTTTTT.

The chain couples TRBV4-2 to TRBJ2-3, with 7 bases identical to TRBD2. Germline V CDR1 and CDR2: LGHNA, YNFKEQ. This CDR3 spans 16 amino acids. The trim removed 4 bases at V and 0 bases at J, leaving 7 bases unmatched. The CDR3 DNA follows: TGTGCCAGCAGCCTTGGTGCGGGGGAGAGCACAGATACGCAGTATTTT. It translates to CASSLGAGESTDTQYF.

The gene calls are TRBV7-9 and TRBJ2-3; weak D call: TRBD1 (6 bases). Germline-derived CDR1 and CDR2 are SEHNR and FQNEAQ (reference sequence). The V end was cut by 2 bases, the J end by 0 bases, with 15 bases between. The CDR3 covers 17 residues. The CDR3 region has the DNA TGTGCCAGCAGCTTACGGTCCGCAGGGGCCAGCACAGATACGCAGTATTTT. Translating gives CASSLRSAGASTDTQYF.

In DNA, the CDR3 is TGTGAACCGGGACAGAGCTCCTACGAGCAGTACTTC. It yields the protein CEPGQSSYEQYF. The rearrangement uses TRBV6-4 and TRBJ2-7, with 7 bases aligning to TRBD1. The CDR3 is made up of 12 amino acids. CDR1 is MRHNA and CDR2 is SNTAGT in the germline V gene.

The CDR3 DNA is TGCGCCAGCAGCATGACAGCGAGCTCCTACAATGAGCAGTTCTTC. Protein product: CASSMTASSYNEQFF. The rearrangement links TRBV5-1 to TRBJ2-1; possibly TRBD1 for D (5 bases). This CDR3 has 15 residues. Trimming cost V 4 bases and J 0 bases, with 11 bases left between them. CDR1 and CDR2 from the germline V gene are SGHRS and YFSETQ.

The V and J genes are TRBV7-3 and TRBJ2-1, with 9 positions matching TRBD2. The CDR3 contains 16 residues. The germline V gene has CDR1 SGHTA and CDR2 FQGTGA. The V and J ends lost 5 bases and 9 bases, in that order; junction bases with no gene match: 14. The CDR3 is CASSPRSGGPISEQFF. The CDR3 DNA follows: TGTGCCAGCAGCCCAAGGAGCGGGGGGCCTATCAGTGAGCAGTTCTTC. The whole variable domain, remainder taken from reference TRBV7-3 and TRBJ2-1, is GAGVSQTPSNKVTEKGKYVELRCDPISGHTALYWYRQSLGQGPEFLIYFQGTGAADDSGLPNDRFFAVRPEGSVSTLKIQRTERGDSAVYLCASSPRSGGPISEQFFGPGTRLTVL.

CDR3 residues: CATSRKQGKGYEKLFF. The DNA of the CDR3 is TGTGCCACCAGCAGAAAACAGGGGAAGGGTTACGAAAAACTGTTTTTT. The chain joins TRBV15 to TRBJ1-4; 7 bases fit TRBD1. This CDR3 comprises 16 residues. Germline V gene sequence: CDR1 LNHNV, CDR2 YYDKDF (reference sequence). With 2 bases clipped from V and 8 bases from J, the junction kept 11 bases outside the gene matches.

Regarding this clone: Other DNA sequences in the same sample also yield this CDR3. V gene TRBV6-5 combines with J gene TRBJ1-1; 10 bases align to TRBD1. J lost 3 bases, V lost 2 bases, and 3 bases had no gene match. The CDR3 length is 15 residues. Per the germline V gene, CDR1 is MNHEY and CDR2 is SVGAGI. In DNA, the CDR3 is TGTGCCAGCAGTTACGACAGGGGGCATTACACTGAAGCTTTCTTT. This sequence encodes CASSYDRGHYTEAFF.

This chain joins TRBV15 and TRBJ2-7; a possible D gene is TRBD2 (5 bases). Deletions cut 8 bases from V and 2 bases from J, with 10 bases between. This CDR3 is 12 amino acids long. Germline loops: CDR1 LNHNV, CDR2 YYDKDF (reference sequence). DNA of the CDR3: TGTGCCACCGGGCGGGTCACCTACGAGCAGTACTTC. Encoded protein: CATGRVTYEQYF.

The CDR3 protein is CASSPPRVTNTGELFF. The CDR3 region has the DNA TGTGCCAGCTCACCACCGCGGGTTACGAACACCGGGGAGCTGTTTTTT. The chain employs TRBV18 and TRBJ2-2, with D maybe TRBD2 (5 bases). Trimming pared 0 bases from V and 0 bases from J, leaving 8 bases between. The CDR3 has 16 residues. The germline gives CDR1 KGHSH, CDR2 LQKENI.

The V call is TRBV10-3, the J call TRBJ2-3, with a possible D match to TRBD1 (6 bases). This CDR3 has 14 amino acids. The V gene's germline CDR1 is ENHRY and CDR2 SYGVKD. Trimming removed 8 bases from V and 2 bases from J, with 14 bases in between. CDR3 in DNA: TGTGCCATCGGCAGGGGCCTACACACAGATACGCAGTATTTT. It codes for CAIGRGLHTDTQYF.

This clone showed up just once. The V and J genes are TRBV5-1 and TRBJ1-1; 9 bases match TRBD1. This CDR3 is built from 15 residues. Germline CDR1 SGHRS, CDR2 YFSETQ. J lost 2 bases, V lost 3 bases, and 5 bases had no gene match. In DNA form, the CDR3 reads TGCGCCAGCAGCTCACAGGGGGCCCCTAACACTGAAGCTTTCTTT. Its protein product is CASSSQGAPNTEAFF.

CDR3 DNA: TGTGCCAGCAGCTTAGGCGCCGGGACAGGGTACTATGGCTACACCTTC. Translation: CASSLGAGTGYYGYTF. The V call is TRBV7-9, the J call TRBJ1-2; 9 nucleotides agree with TRBD1. The junction had 6 bases not matched to a gene; V was cut back by 1 base and J by 3 bases. The CDR3 has 16 amino acids. Germline lookup yields CDR1 SEHNR and CDR2 FQNEAQ (reference sequence).

This clone was observed a few times. The chain uses TRBV6-5 and TRBJ1-5; possibly TRBD1 for D (5 bases). CDR1 is MNHEY, CDR2 SVGAGI, per germline. This CDR3 spans 12 amino acids. V was trimmed by 8 bases and J by 7 bases, leaving 12 bases between them. DNA of the CDR3: TGTGCCAGCTGGGACCCCGGGCAGCCCCAGCATTTT. It codes for CASWDPGQPQHF.